One and the same sample provided the 15 T cell receptor beta chains below, sequenced in a study of T-cell memory formation after mild COVID-19. TCRdb fed the 5' RACE reads into MiXCR, producing one record per CDR3 protein. The sample contains under 300,000 distinct CDR3 sequences, around 10% of which appear only once. The sample comprised PBMCs or a T cell subset sorted from them (not recorded which). These receptors all stem from a man aged 18-30 years who had mild COVID-19 (a few samples of this study predate the infection). Cell type and time point are not known.

V is TRBV18 and J is TRBJ1-2; TRBD1 agrees at 8 bases. The trim removed 3 bases at V and 8 bases at J, leaving 8 bases unmatched. The CDR3 is made up of 14 amino acids. Per the germline V gene, CDR1 is KGHSH and CDR2 is LQKENI. CDR3 coding DNA: TGTGCCAGCTCACCCATGGACAGGGAGTTCGGCTACACCTTC. This encodes CASSPMDREFGYTF. Using reference TRBV18 and TRBJ1-2 for the parts outside the CDR3, the full variable domain is NAGVMQNPRHLVRRRGQEARLRCSPMKGHSHVYWYRQLPEEGLKFMVYLQKENIIDESGMPKERFSAEFPKEGPSILRIQQVVRGDSAAYFCASSPMDREFGYTFGSGTRLTVV.

V gene TRBV9 combines with J gene TRBJ1-2, with D perhaps TRBD1 (5 bases). CDR3 length: 14 amino acids. Germline CDR1 reads SGDLS; CDR2 reads YYNGEE. V was shortened by 0 bases and J by 4 bases, with 10 bases between the two germline ends. The CDR3 nucleotides read TGTGCCAGCAGCGTAGACACGGGACCCTATGGCTACACCTTC. This codes for CASSVDTGPYGYTF.

There are a few counts of this clonotype. The CDR3 DNA reads TGTGCCAGCAGCTTCTGGACTGGATACCAAGAGACCCAGTACTTC. It translates to CASSFWTGYQETQYF. This chain uses TRBV7-9 with TRBJ2-5, with a weak D call TRBD2 (5 bases). CDR3 length equals 15 residues. Germline CDR1 SEHNR, CDR2 FQNEAQ (reference sequence). The V and J ends lost 3 bases and 0 bases respectively, with 11 bases between them.

V is TRBV15 and J is TRBJ2-4; TRBD1 matches at 10 bases. Germline V CDR1 and CDR2: LNHNV, YYDKDF (reference sequence). The CDR3 extends over 17 amino acids. V dropped 5 bases and J dropped 5; count of bases not matched to a gene: 12. The CDR3 region is CATSGLSRGTGENIQYF. CDR3 in DNA: TGTGCCACCAGCGGCCTTAGTCGCGGGACAGGGGAAAACATTCAGTACTTC.

The chain combines TRBV5-6 with TRBJ2-3; D perhaps matches TRBD2 (6 bases). This CDR3 is built from 14 residues. The V end lost 2 bases, the J end lost 8 bases, and 15 bases lay between the germline ends. Germline values: CDR1 SGHDT, CDR2 YYEEEE. CDR3 DNA: TGTGCCAGCAGCTTCGGCTCGTACGGGGGTACGCAGTATTTT. The encoded protein is CASSFGSYGGTQYF.

The chain employs TRBV12-3 or TRBV12-4 and TRBJ2-2, with 9 bases lining up with TRBD2. Trimming took 4 bases from V and 8 from J; bases not matched to a gene: 8. The CDR3 extends over 15 amino acids. The CDR3 here is CASSSRVAGAGELFF. The DNA for the CDR3 is TGTGCCAGCAGTTCCCGGGTAGCGGGGGCAGGGGAGCTGTTTTTT.

This clonotype was counted at least ten times. The chain recombines TRBV4-1 with TRBJ2-1; D may be TRBD1 (5 bases). Trimming left V 0 bases short and J 5 bases short, with 14 bases between. Germline V gene data show CDR1 as MGHRA and CDR2 as YSYEKL. The CDR3 has 16 amino acids. CDR3 nucleotides: TGCGCCAGCAGCCAAGAACCATGGTCAGGGAACAATGAGCAGTTCTTC. This translates into CASSQEPWSGNNEQFF.

There are many counts of this clonotype. The rearrangement links TRBV20-1 to TRBJ1-6, with D unclear. V gave up 0 bases and J gave up 10 bases, with 13 bases separating them. Germline CDR1 reads DFQATT; CDR2 reads SNEGSKA (reference sequence). CDR3 length equals 14 residues. CDR3 nucleotides: TGCAGTGCTAGAGATGGCAGGACGTTCTCACCCCTCCACTTT. This sequence encodes CSARDGRTFSPLHF.

In this sample, this clonotype turned up many times. The CDR3 loop is CASSSDIRETQYF. CDR3 coding DNA: TGTGCCAGCAGCTCCGACATCCGAGAGACCCAGTACTTC. The chain couples TRBV7-2 to TRBJ2-5, with D unresolved. The CDR3 runs 13 residues. The V end was cut by 4 bases, the J end by 4 bases, with 10 bases between. The germline gives CDR1 SGHTA, CDR2 FQGNSA.

Many counts were recorded for this clonotype. This chain connects TRBV5-1 to TRBJ2-3; D call uncertain. Germline V CDR1 and CDR2: SGHRS, YFSETQ. Trimming took 0 bases from V and 4 from J, leaving 6 bases between them. The CDR3 runs 13 residues. CDR3 sequence reads: CASSLALSDTQYF. CDR3 nucleotides: TGCGCCAGCAGCTTGGCCCTTTCAGATACGCAGTATTTT. The entire variable domain, with the rest obtained from reference TRBV5-1 and TRBJ2-3, is as follows: KAGVTQTPRYLIKTRGQQVTLSCSPISGHRSVSWYQQTPGQGLQFLFEYFSETQRNKGNFPGRFSGRQFSNSRSEMNVSTLELGDSALYLCASSLALSDTQYFGPGTRLTVL.

This clonotype appeared a few times. This chain connects TRBV5-6 to TRBJ1-1, with D perhaps matching TRBD1 (5 bases). The CDR3 sequence is 13 residues long. CDR1 and CDR2 from the germline V gene are SGHDT and YYEEEE. Trimming took off 5 bases at V and 1 base at J, with 9 bases between the two ends. This CDR3 reads CASRLQENTEAFF. The CDR3 DNA sequence: TGTGCCAGCAGATTACAGGAGAACACTGAAGCTTTCTTT.

V usage is TRBV11-1 and J usage is TRBJ2-5; D unresolved. This CDR3 spans 11 amino acids. Germline CDR1 SGHAT, CDR2 FQDESV (reference sequence). Trimming removed 8 bases at V and 5 bases at J, with 9 bases between. The CDR3 coding sequence is TGTGCCAGCGGGCTTGGGGAGACCCAGTACTTC. Translation: CASGLGETQYF.

This clonotype has ten or more counts. The chain links TRBV4-2 to TRBJ2-4; D call uncertain. This CDR3 comprises 14 residues. Germline values: CDR1 LGHNA, CDR2 YNFKEQ. V was pared by 0 bases and J by 7 bases, with 10 bases between. The CDR3 DNA reads TGTGCCAGCAGCCAAGAGATTCAGGCGAACATTCAGTACTTC. Encoded protein: CASSQEIQANIQYF.

This clonotype was seen only a few times. The chain links TRBV11-2 to TRBJ2-2; 13 nucleotides line up with TRBD2. The length of the CDR3 is 16 residues. V lost 5 bases to trimming and J lost 5 bases; unmatched junction nucleotides: 5. Germline CDR1 is SGHAT and CDR2 is FQNNGV. The CDR3 nucleotides read TGTGCCAGCAGCCTACGGACTAGCGGGGGTACCGGGGAGCTGTTTTTT. Protein: CASSLRTSGGTGELFF.

This clonotype was recorded only once. The J gene is TRBJ1-1, the V gene TRBV2; 7 positions agree with TRBD1. With 3 bases clipped from V and 2 bases from J, the junction kept 6 bases outside the gene matches. Germline V gives CDR1 SNHLY, CDR2 FYNNEI. This CDR3 has 15 amino acids. Here the CDR3 DNA reads TGTGCCAGCAGTGATCAGGGGACAGCAAACACTGAAGCTTTCTTT. Residues: CASSDQGTANTEAFF.